This T cell receptor beta chain is drawn from a study of radiation and T cells in renal cell carcinoma. Specified time point: blood 4 weeks post-SBRT, at nephrectomy. Treatment given: 15 Gy SBRT to primary tumor, nephrectomy 4 weeks later. Nephrectomy followed 15 Gy stereotactic body radiation by 4 weeks. This table comes from immunoSEQ multiplex PCR, and its TCRdb copy is limited to in-frame clones, with some not included. The sample carries 130,000 to 150,000 clones, approximately 86% recorded once. Germline-derived CDR1 and CDR2 are KGHSH and LQKENI. There are 15 residues in the CDR3. Trimming stripped 0 bases from V and 7 bases from J, with 13 bases between.

The chain couples TRBV18 to TRBJ1-5, with unresolved D. The sequenced sample was blood, obtained from a patient whose treatment included radiotherapy and nephrectomy. This TCR was recovered from a woman between 50 and 59 years old with renal cell carcinoma. In DNA form, the CDR3 reads TGTGCCAGCTCACCACCGGGTTCAGGTCTCCAGCCCCAGCATTTT. This encodes CASSPPGSGLQPQHF.